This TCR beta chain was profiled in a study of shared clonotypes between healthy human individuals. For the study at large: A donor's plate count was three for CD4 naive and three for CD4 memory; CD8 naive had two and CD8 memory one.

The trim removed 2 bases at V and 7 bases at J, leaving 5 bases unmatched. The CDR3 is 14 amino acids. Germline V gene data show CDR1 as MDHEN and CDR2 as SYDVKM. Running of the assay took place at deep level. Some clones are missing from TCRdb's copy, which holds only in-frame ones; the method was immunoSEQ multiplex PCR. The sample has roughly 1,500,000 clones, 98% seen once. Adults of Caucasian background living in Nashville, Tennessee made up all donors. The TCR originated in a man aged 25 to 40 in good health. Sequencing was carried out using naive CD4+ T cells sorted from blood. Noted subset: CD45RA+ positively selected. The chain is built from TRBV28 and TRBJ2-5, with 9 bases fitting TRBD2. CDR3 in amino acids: CASSLTAGGGTQYF. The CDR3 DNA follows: TGTGCCAGCAGTTTAACAGCGGGAGGAGGGACCCAGTACTTC.